Each of the 27 T cell receptor beta chains below was sequenced from the same sample in a study of cytomegalovirus exposure and HLA in healthy donors. Primers included in the PCR were 60 Vbeta and 13 Jbeta primers. Only in-frame clones appear in the TCRdb table, and some are missing; sequencing was by immunoSEQ multiplex PCR. The table includes just over 150,000 clones, around four fifths detected once. Source material: PBMCs. Receptor source: a woman in her twenties or thirties in good health and CMV-seronegative.

This clone was counted a single time. The rearrangement uses TRBV2 and TRBJ2-6, with D unclear. Germline assignment: CDR1 SNHLY and CDR2 FYNNEI. CDR3 length: 13 residues. V was clipped by 5 bases and J by 3 bases, with 5 bases between them. The CDR3 DNA reads as TGTGCCAGCAGTCAGGATGGGGCCAACGTCCTGACTTTC. Protein: CASSQDGANVLTF. Variable domain in full (rest from reference TRBV2 and TRBJ2-6): EPEVTQTPSHQVTQMGQEVILRCVPISNHLYFYWYRQILGQKVEFLVSFYNNEISEKSEIFDDQFSVERPDGSNFTLKIRSTKLEDSAMYFCASSQDGANVLTFGAGSRLTVL.

The chain combines TRBV4-2 with TRBJ2-2; D ambiguous. CDR1 is LGHNA and CDR2 is YNFKEQ in the germline V gene. This CDR3 is built from 14 residues. The V gene lost 0 bases and the J gene lost 9 bases, with 11 bases spanning the gap. The CDR3 protein is CASSQDLVGRELFF. CDR3 DNA: TGTGCCAGCAGCCAAGATTTGGTGGGCCGGGAGCTGTTTTTT.

A few counts support this clone. The chain employs TRBV30 and TRBJ2-2; TRBD1 matches at 11 bases. CDR3 length: 15 amino acids. Germline lookup yields CDR1 GTSNPN and CDR2 SVGIG (reference sequence). V trimming: 3 bases; J trimming: 6 bases; junction bases outside the gene matches: 6. This CDR3 is CAWRLRDRGSGELFF. CDR3 DNA: TGTGCCTGGAGGCTCCGGGACAGGGGGTCCGGGGAGCTGTTTTTT.

This sequence joins TRBV27 and TRBJ2-1; D is uncertain. V was pared by 5 bases and J by 10 bases, with 18 bases between. Germline CDR1 is MNHEY and CDR2 is SMNVEV (reference sequence). This CDR3 region has 14 residues. CDR3 loop: CASSAPAYPREQFF. The CDR3 DNA is TGTGCCAGCAGTGCCCCGGCCTACCCCAGGGAGCAGTTCTTC.

The gene calls are TRBV28 and TRBJ1-2; D remains unclear. The CDR3 sequence is 12 residues long. CDR1 and CDR2 from the germline V gene are MDHEN and SYDVKM. Trimming shortened V by 3 bases and J by 6 bases, and 8 bases separated the two germline ends. The chain's CDR3 is CASSFGIDGYTF. The CDR3 DNA reads as TGTGCCAGCAGTTTCGGGATCGATGGCTACACCTTC.

The chain uses TRBV19 and TRBJ1-5; no clear D gene. CDR1 is LNHDA, CDR2 SQIVND, per germline (reference sequence). This CDR3 spans 13 amino acids. V was clipped by 5 bases and J by 1 base, with 6 bases between them. The CDR3 reads CASSLRSNQPQHF. In DNA form, the CDR3 reads TGTGCCAGTAGTCTCCGGAGCAATCAGCCCCAGCATTTT.

This clone was counted many times. The genes are TRBV30 and TRBJ2-7; 8 nucleotides align to TRBD1. From germline, CDR1 is GTSNPN and CDR2 SVGIG (reference sequence). The V gene end was trimmed by 2 bases and the J gene end by 7 bases; junction bases not matched to a gene: 13. This CDR3 comprises 15 residues. The CDR3 sequence: CAWSREQGVTREQYF. The CDR3, as DNA: TGTGCCTGGAGTAGGGAACAGGGGGTCACGCGGGAGCAGTACTTC. Drawing the rest from reference TRBV30 and TRBJ2-7, the complete variable domain is SQTIHQWPATLVQPVGSPLSLECTVEGTSNPNLYWYRQAAGRGLQLLFYSVGIGQISSEVPQNLSASRPQDRQFILSSKKLLLSDSGFYLCAWSREQGVTREQYFGPGTRLTVT.

V and J are TRBV6-5 and TRBJ2-3; possibly TRBD1 for D (6 bases). V was shortened by 5 bases and J by 5 bases, with 17 bases between the two germline ends. The germline CDR1 and CDR2 sequences are MNHEY and SVGAGI. The CDR3 totals 15 residues. As DNA, the CDR3 is TGTGCCAGCAGTAGCTCGCAGGGGAGTCGAGATACGCAGTATTTT. Its translation is CASSSSQGSRDTQYF.

This rearrangement joins TRBV2 to TRBJ2-1, with D perhaps TRBD2 (5 bases). The germline V gene has CDR1 SNHLY and CDR2 FYNNEI. Trimming left V 6 bases short and J 9 bases short, with 9 bases between. The CDR3 loop spans 11 amino acids. The CDR3 nucleotides are TGTGCCAGCAGCGGGATGGGTGAGCAGTTCTTC. This codes for CASSGMGEQFF.

The chain carries TRBV28 and TRBJ2-4, with 7 bases fitting TRBD2. The CDR3 contains 12 residues. Losses at the gene ends were 5 bases for V and 15 bases for J; bases not matched to a gene: 10. Germline V gene lookup returns CDR1 MDHEN and CDR2 SYDVKM. The CDR3 region is CASSPFPAGWYF. The CDR3 nucleotides are TGTGCCAGCAGTCCCTTCCCAGCGGGGTGGTACTTC.

The chain uses TRBV7-3 and TRBJ1-1; D unclear. The CDR3 contains 13 residues. Trimming removed 5 bases at V and 5 bases at J, with 12 bases between. The germline gives CDR1 SGHTA, CDR2 FQGTGA. CDR3 coding DNA: TGTGCCAGCAGCCCTCAACAGAATACTGAAGCTTTCTTT. Protein sequence: CASSPQQNTEAFF.

The gene calls are TRBV29-1 and TRBJ1-1, with no clear D. Germline CDR1 SQVTM, CDR2 ANQGSEA. V dropped 6 bases and J dropped 1 base, with 9 bases sitting between them. CDR3 length: 12 amino acids. The CDR3 region has the DNA TGCAGCGTCGGGGAGGGGAACACTGAAGCTTTCTTT. This codes for CSVGEGNTEAFF.

This chain uses TRBV5-1 with TRBJ1-4, with 10 nucleotides matching TRBD1. V dropped 7 bases and J dropped 6; count of bases not matched to a gene: 9. This CDR3 has 15 amino acids. Germline-derived CDR1 and CDR2 are SGHRS and YFSETQ. Written as DNA, the CDR3 is TGCGCCAGCTCCACAATCGGGACAGGGGATGAAAAACTGTTTTTT. Encoded protein: CASSTIGTGDEKLFF.

The chain combines TRBV5-1 with TRBJ2-3; 11 bases are shared with TRBD2. CDR3 length: 18 residues. Per germline, CDR1 SGHRS and CDR2 YFSETQ. V dropped 0 bases and J dropped 2; count of bases not matched to a gene: 8. The CDR3: CASSLAFTSGGDTDTQYF. CDR3 DNA: TGCGCCAGCAGCTTGGCATTTACTAGCGGGGGTGACACAGATACGCAGTATTTT.

The chain links TRBV28 to TRBJ1-5; the match to TRBD1 covers 9 bases. The CDR3 is 20 amino acids. Germline-derived CDR1 and CDR2 are MDHEN and SYDVKM. V gave up 7 bases and J gave up 1 base; unmatched junction bases: 20. The CDR3 DNA reads TGTGCCAGCACGACGCTCGGGGGACAGGGAAGAGTCGAAAGCAATCAGCCCCAGCATTTT. It codes for CASTTLGGQGRVESNQPQHF.

The chain links TRBV5-1 to TRBJ1-1; the D gene is possibly TRBD1 (6 bases). Trimming removed 1 base from V and 3 bases from J, with 13 bases in between. Looked up from germline, CDR1 is SGHRS and CDR2 is YFSETQ. This CDR3 has 15 residues. CDR3 DNA sequence: TGCGCCAGCAGCTTGTATGGGGGACACGACACTGAAGCTTTCTTT. Protein sequence: CASSLYGGHDTEAFF.

The chain uses TRBV9 and TRBJ2-1; 8 nucleotides match TRBD2. From germline, CDR1 is SGDLS and CDR2 YYNGEE. The V gene end was trimmed by 6 bases and the J gene end by 2 bases; junction bases not matched to a gene: 4. The CDR3 is 14 residues long. The DNA of the CDR3 is TGTGCCAGCAACGGGGGGGCCACCTACAATGAGCAGTTCTTC. It specifies CASNGGATYNEQFF.

This clone was counted a few times. The genes are TRBV4-1 and TRBJ1-4; the D is unclear. The ends were cut back, 0 bases at V and 7 bases at J, with 12 bases in the middle. Germline CDR1 and CDR2: MGHRA and YSYEKL. The CDR3 runs to 15 residues. In DNA form, the CDR3 reads TGCGCCAGCAGCCAAGAGGGTGGGCGGGGTGAAAAACTGTTTTTT. Translating gives CASSQEGGRGEKLFF.

The V call is TRBV28, the J call TRBJ2-7; D is unresolved. V shed 7 bases and J shed 7 bases, with 14 bases lying between them. The CDR3 is made up of 12 amino acids. Germline CDR1 is MDHEN and CDR2 is SYDVKM. This chain's CDR3 is CASNTPSWEQYF. The CDR3 nucleotides are TGTGCCAGCAACACACCAAGTTGGGAGCAGTACTTC.

This chain connects TRBV15 to TRBJ1-1; 9 bases map to TRBD1. The germline V gene has CDR1 LNHNV and CDR2 YYDKDF (reference sequence). With V trimmed by 8 bases and J by 1 base, 5 bases remained unmatched. This CDR3 contains 14 residues. DNA for the CDR3: TGTGCCACCGGGACAGGGCCCAAGAACACTGAAGCTTTCTTT. This sequence encodes CATGTGPKNTEAFF.

The J gene is TRBJ1-5, the V gene TRBV6-1; 9 nucleotides agree with TRBD1. V shed 5 bases and J 3 bases; nucleotides not matched to a gene: 5. The CDR3 has 15 residues. In germline, CDR1 is MNHNS, CDR2 SASEGT. The CDR3 DNA reads TGTGCCAGCAGTTCGGGACAGGGCGACAATCAGCCCCAGCATTTT. It encodes CASSSGQGDNQPQHF.

This clone was seen only a few times. V is TRBV7-8 and J is TRBJ2-3; tentative D call: TRBD1 (5 bases). Trimming shortened V by 0 bases and J by 2 bases, and 12 bases separated the two germline ends. Germline V gives CDR1 SGHVS, CDR2 FQNEAQ. The CDR3 has 16 residues. The CDR3 region has the DNA TGTGCCAGCAGCTTAGCAGACAGTAGGCCCACAGATACGCAGTATTTT. This encodes CASSLADSRPTDTQYF.

The chain has TRBV7-2 and TRBJ2-3, with TRBD2 matching over 9 bases. The CDR3 has 18 residues. The V gene end was trimmed by 5 bases and the J gene end by 0 bases; junction bases not matched to a gene: 12. Germline values: CDR1 SGHTA, CDR2 FQGNSA. This chain's CDR3 is CASSLNMLAGSSTDTQYF. CDR3 DNA sequence: TGTGCCAGCAGCCTAAATATGCTAGCGGGGAGTAGCACAGATACGCAGTATTTT.

This clone was seen a few times. The chain couples TRBV7-9 to TRBJ2-5; 7 positions match TRBD1. Unmatched junction bases numbered 5, after V lost 4 bases and J lost 3 bases. The CDR3 sequence is 14 residues long. The germline gives CDR1 SEHNR, CDR2 FQNEAQ (reference sequence). CDR3 loop: CASSWGQSKETQYF. CDR3 bases: TGTGCCAGCAGCTGGGGACAGTCAAAAGAGACCCAGTACTTC. The variable domain in full, completed from reference TRBV7-9 and TRBJ2-5, reads DTGVSQNPRHKITKRGQNVTFRCDPISEHNRLYWYRQTLGQGPEFLTYFQNEAQLEKSRLLSDRFSAERPKGSFSTLEIQRTEQGDSAMYLCASSWGQSKETQYFGPGTRLLVL.

The chain is built from TRBV28 and TRBJ1-2; D is ambiguous. The germline gives CDR1 MDHEN, CDR2 SYDVKM. V lost 3 bases to trimming and J lost 4 bases, with 9 bases between them. CDR3 length: 13 residues. CDR3 in amino acids: CASSFNPSYGYTF. The DNA of the CDR3 is TGTGCCAGCAGTTTCAATCCCAGCTATGGCTACACCTTC.

The genes are TRBV5-1 and TRBJ1-1; 8 bases are a match to TRBD1. Per germline, CDR1 SGHRS and CDR2 YFSETQ. CDR3 length: 15 amino acids. Trimming cost V 4 bases and J 6 bases; bases outside gene matches: 11. The CDR3 loop is CASSAGQGLVSEAFF. For the CDR3, the DNA is TGCGCCAGCAGCGCCGGACAGGGTTTGGTCTCTGAAGCTTTCTTT.

CDR3 protein: CASSLEGLAGGLYPSTDTQYF. The CDR3 DNA follows: TGTGCCAGCAGTTTAGAAGGACTAGCGGGGGGGCTCTACCCAAGCACAGATACGCAGTATTTT. V gene TRBV27 combines with J gene TRBJ2-3; 15 bases are shared with TRBD2. Looked up from germline, CDR1 is MNHEY and CDR2 is SMNVEV (reference sequence). V shed 2 bases and J 0 bases; nucleotides not matched to a gene: 12. The CDR3 runs to 21 residues.